The following is a TCR beta chain sequence with its context. The data originate from a study of cytomegalovirus exposure and HLA in healthy donors. The V gene's germline CDR1 is SEHNR and CDR2 FQNEAQ (reference sequence). The CDR3 covers 13 residues. Deletions cut 5 bases from V and 4 bases from J, with 11 bases between. With 60 Vbeta and 13 Jbeta primers, the PCR was carried out. TCRdb's table, derived via immunoSEQ multiplex PCR, lists solely in-frame clones and lacks some. This sample carries some 75,000 clones, with roughly 0.89% going to the ten biggest clones. This TCR derives from a boy aged 10-17 years in good health and CMV-seronegative. The chain couples TRBV7-9 to TRBJ1-2; D gene unclear. The sample was PBMCs. The CDR3 region has the DNA TGTGCCAGCAGCCTTAGCCCGGGCTATGGCTACACCTTC. Protein: CASSLSPGYGYTF.